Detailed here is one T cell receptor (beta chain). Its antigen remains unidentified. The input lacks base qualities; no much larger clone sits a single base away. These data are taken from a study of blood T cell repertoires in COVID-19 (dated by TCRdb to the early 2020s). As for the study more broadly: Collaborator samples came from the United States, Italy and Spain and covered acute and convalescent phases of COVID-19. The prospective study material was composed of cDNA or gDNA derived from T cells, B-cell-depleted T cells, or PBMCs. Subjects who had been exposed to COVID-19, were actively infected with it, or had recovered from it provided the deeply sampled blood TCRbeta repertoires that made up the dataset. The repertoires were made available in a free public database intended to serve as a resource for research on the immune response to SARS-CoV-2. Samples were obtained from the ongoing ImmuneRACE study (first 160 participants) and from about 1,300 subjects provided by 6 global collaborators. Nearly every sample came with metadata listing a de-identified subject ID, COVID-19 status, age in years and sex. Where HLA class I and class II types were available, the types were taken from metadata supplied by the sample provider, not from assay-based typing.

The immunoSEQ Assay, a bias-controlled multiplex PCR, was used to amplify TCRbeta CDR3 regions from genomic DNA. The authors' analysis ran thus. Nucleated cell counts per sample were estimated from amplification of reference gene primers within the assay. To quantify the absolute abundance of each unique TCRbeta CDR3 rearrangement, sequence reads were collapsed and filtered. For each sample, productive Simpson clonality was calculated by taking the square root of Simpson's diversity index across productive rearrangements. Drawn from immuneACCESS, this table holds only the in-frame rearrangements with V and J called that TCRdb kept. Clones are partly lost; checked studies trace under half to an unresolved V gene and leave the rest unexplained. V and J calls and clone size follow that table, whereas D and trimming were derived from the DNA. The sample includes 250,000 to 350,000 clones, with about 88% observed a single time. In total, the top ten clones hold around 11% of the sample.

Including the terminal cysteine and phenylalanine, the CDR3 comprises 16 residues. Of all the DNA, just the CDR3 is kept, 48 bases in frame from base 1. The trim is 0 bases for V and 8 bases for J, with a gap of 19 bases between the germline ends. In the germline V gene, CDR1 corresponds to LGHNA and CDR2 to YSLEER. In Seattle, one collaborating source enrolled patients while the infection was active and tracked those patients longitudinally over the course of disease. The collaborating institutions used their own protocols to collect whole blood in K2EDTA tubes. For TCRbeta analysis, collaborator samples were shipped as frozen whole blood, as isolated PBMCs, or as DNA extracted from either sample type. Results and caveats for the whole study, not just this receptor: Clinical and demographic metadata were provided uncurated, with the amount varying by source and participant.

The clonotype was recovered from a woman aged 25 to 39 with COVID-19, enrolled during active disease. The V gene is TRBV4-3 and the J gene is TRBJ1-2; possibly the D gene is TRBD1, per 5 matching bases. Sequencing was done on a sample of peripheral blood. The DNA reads TGCGCCAGCAGCCAAGATACAGCAGGGTTATTTGGCGGCTACACCTTC. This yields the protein CASSQDTAGLFGGYTF.